The T cell receptor beta chain under discussion was sequenced for a study of yellow fever vaccine responses in identical twins. The length of the CDR3 is 15 residues. V shed 3 bases, J shed 6 bases, and the junction held 5 bases outside the gene matches. CDR1 MGHRA and CDR2 YSYEKL come from the germline V gene. TCRdb fed the RT-PCR reads into MiXCR, producing one record per CDR3 protein. This sample has approximately 6,000 distinct CDR3 sequences; 50% to 80% occur once, and the top ten carry more than 4%. The chain uses TRBV4-1 and TRBJ1-1; 12 bases fit TRBD1. Sequenced here: T cells from blood (PBMCs), unsorted or a sorted subset (not recorded which), sampled before or after yellow fever vaccination (not recorded which). The TCR originated in a woman aged 18-29 years who received the yellow fever vaccine. The CDR3 loop reads CASSQMGQGASEAFF. The CDR3 DNA follows: TGCGCCAGCAGCCAGATGGGACAGGGGGCATCTGAAGCTTTCTTT.